This TCR beta chain came from a study of T-cell memory formation after mild COVID-19. About the study: The TCR clusters were mostly specific to one donor.

From germline, CDR1 is SGHRS and CDR2 YFSETQ. V lost 4 bases, J lost 11 bases, and 10 bases stayed unmatched. This CDR3 has 15 residues. TCRdb re-derived calls from the 5' RACE reads in MiXCR, one entry per CDR3 protein. Of 200,000 to 300,000 distinct CDR3 sequences in the sample, 15% were seen once. The chain uses TRBV5-1 and TRBJ1-6, with 9 bases matching TRBD1. The TCR originated in an adult woman who had mild COVID-19 (a few samples of this study predate the infection). Cell type and time point are not known. The sample consisted of PBMCs or a T cell subset sorted from them (not recorded which). CDR3 sequence reads: CASSMNTDRGPPLHF. CDR3 coding DNA: TGCGCCAGCAGCATGAATACGGACAGGGGCCCACCCCTCCACTTT.